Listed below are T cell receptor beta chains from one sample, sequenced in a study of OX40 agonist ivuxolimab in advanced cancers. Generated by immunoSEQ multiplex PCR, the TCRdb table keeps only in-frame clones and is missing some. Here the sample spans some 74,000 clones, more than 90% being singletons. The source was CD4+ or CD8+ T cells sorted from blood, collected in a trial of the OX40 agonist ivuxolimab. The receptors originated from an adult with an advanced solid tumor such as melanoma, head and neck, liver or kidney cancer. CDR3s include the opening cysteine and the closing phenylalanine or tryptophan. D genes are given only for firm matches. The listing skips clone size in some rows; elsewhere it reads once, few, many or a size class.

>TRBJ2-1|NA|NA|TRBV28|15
CASSGGGIGHNEQFF
TGTGCCAGCAGTGGGGGCGGGATCGGCCACAATGAGCAGTTCTTC
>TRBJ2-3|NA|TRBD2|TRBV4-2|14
CASSPLAGVDTQYF
TGTGCCAGCAGCCCATTAGCGGGAGTCGATACGCAGTATTTT
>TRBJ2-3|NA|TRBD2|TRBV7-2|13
CASSSSGARAQYF
TGTGCCAGCAGCTCTAGCGGGGCAAGGGCGCAGTATTTT
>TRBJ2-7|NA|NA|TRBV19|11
CASRRGNEQYF
TGTGCCAGTAGGCGAGGGAACGAGCAGTACTTC
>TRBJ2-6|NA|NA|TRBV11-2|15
CASSLQGSGANVLTF
TGTGCCAGCAGCTTACAGGGGAGTGGGGCCAACGTCCTGACTTTC
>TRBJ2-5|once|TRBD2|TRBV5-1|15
CASSRTSGSLETQYF
TGCGCCAGCAGCCGGACTAGCGGGAGTCTAGAGACCCAGTACTTC
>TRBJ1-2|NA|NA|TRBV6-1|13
CASSDRINYGYTF
TGTGCCAGCAGTGATAGGATAAACTATGGCTACACCTTC
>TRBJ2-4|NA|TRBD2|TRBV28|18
CASSPGTSGRSVKNIQYF
TGTGCCAGCAGTCCAGGGACTAGCGGGAGATCTGTCAAAAACATTCAGTACTTC
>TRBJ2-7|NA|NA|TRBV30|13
CAYDKGTFVEQYF
TGTGCTTATGATAAGGGGACGTTTGTCGAGCAGTACTTC
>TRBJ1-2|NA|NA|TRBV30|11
CAWTGGNGYTF
TGTGCCTGGACGGGGGGCAATGGCTACACCTTC